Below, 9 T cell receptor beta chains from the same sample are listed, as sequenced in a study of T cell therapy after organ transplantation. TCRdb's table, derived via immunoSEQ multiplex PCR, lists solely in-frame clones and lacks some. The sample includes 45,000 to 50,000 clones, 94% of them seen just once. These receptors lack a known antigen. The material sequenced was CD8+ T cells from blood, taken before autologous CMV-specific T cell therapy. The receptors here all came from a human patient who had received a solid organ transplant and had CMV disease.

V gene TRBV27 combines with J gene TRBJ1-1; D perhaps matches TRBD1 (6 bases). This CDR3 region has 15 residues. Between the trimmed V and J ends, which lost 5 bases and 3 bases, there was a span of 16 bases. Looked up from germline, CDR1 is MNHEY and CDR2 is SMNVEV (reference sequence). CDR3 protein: CASSPTRDIYTEAFF. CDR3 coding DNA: TGTGCCAGCAGTCCAACAAGGGACATCTACACTGAAGCTTTCTTT.

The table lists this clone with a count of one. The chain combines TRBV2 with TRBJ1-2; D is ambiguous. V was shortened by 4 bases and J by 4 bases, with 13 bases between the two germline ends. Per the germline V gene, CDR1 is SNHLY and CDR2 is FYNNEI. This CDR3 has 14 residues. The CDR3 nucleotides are TGTGCCAGCAGTGTCGGCAGCCTAAGCTATGGCTACACCTTC. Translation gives CASSVGSLSYGYTF.

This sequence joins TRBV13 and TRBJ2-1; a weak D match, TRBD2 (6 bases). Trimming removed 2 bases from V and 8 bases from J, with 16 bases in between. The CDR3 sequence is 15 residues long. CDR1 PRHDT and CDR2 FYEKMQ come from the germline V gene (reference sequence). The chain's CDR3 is CASSLRTRGHDEQFF. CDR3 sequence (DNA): TGTGCCAGCAGCTTACGGACGCGGGGCCACGATGAGCAGTTCTTC.

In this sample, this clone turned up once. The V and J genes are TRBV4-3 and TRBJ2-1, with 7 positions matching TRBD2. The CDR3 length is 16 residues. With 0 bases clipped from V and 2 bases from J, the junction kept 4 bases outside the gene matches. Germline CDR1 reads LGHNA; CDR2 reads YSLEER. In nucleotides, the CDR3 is TGCGCCAGCAGCCAAGACGGGGAGGGGACCTACAATGAGCAGTTCTTC. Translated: CASSQDGEGTYNEQFF.

In nucleotides, the CDR3 is TGTGCCAGCTCACCAGGGAGAGATATGAATGGCTACACCTTC. Protein sequence: CASSPGRDMNGYTF. The chain carries TRBV18 and TRBJ1-2; no definite D call. The germline V gene encodes CDR1 KGHSH and CDR2 LQKENI. With 2 bases removed from V and 6 bases from J, the gap between germline ends came to 13 bases. The CDR3 covers 14 residues.

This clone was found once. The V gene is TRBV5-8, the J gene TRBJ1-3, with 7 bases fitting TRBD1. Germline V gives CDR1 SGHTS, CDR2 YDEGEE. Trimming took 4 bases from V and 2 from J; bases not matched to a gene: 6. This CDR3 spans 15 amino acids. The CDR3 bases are TGTGCCAGCAGCAGTACACAGGGGACTGGAAACACCATATATTTT. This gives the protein CASSSTQGTGNTIYF.

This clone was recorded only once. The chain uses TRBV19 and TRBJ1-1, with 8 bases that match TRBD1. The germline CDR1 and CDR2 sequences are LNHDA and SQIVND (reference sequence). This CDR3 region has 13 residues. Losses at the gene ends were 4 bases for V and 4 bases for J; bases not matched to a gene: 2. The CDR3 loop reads CASSTTGGTEAFF. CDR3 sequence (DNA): TGTGCCAGTAGTACCACAGGGGGCACTGAAGCTTTCTTT.

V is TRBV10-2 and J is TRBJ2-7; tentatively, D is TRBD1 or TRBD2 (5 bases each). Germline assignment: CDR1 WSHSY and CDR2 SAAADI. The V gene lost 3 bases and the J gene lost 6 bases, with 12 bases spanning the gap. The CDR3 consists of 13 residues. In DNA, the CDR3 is TGCGCCAGCAGTGAAATGAGGGACGGCGAGCAGTACTTC. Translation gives CASSEMRDGEQYF.

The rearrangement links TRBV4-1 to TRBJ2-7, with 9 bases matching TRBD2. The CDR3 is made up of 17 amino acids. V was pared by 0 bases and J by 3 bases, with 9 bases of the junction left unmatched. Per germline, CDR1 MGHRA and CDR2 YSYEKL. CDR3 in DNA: TGCGCCAGCAGCCAAGAAAGGCCTAGCGGGGACCACTACGAGCAGTACTTC. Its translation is CASSQERPSGDHYEQYF.